Each of the 20 T cell receptor beta chains below was sequenced from the same sample in a study of early T cells in non-severe SARS-CoV-2 infection. One entry per CDR3 protein results from TCRdb running MiXCR on the 5' RACE reads. The sample has over 50,000 distinct CDR3 sequences, around 8% seen once. Input material: whole blood. Receptors were obtained from an adult who was a healthcare worker with PCR-confirmed SARS-CoV-2 infection or an uninfected control (not recorded which).

This clonotype has more than one count but fewer than ten. The genes are TRBV7-6 and TRBJ2-1, with TRBD2 identical over 9 bases. Germline CDR1 is SGHVS and CDR2 is FNYEAQ. V trimming: 5 bases; J trimming: 7 bases; junction bases outside the gene matches: 9. CDR3 length equals 15 residues. CDR3 nucleotides: TGTGCCAGCAGCCCGGGACTAGCAGGGGTTAATGAGCAGTTCTTC. Its translation is CASSPGLAGVNEQFF.

V gene TRBV27 combines with J gene TRBJ2-7; 10 bases agree with TRBD1. CDR1 is MNHEY and CDR2 is SMNVEV in the germline V gene (reference sequence). This CDR3 region has 15 residues. Unmatched junction bases numbered 7, after V lost 3 bases and J lost 5 bases. The CDR3 DNA reads as TGTGCCAGCAGTTTCCCGGGACAGGGGCGGCACGAGCAGTACTTC. This codes for CASSFPGQGRHEQYF.

In this sample, this clonotype turned up many times. The V and J genes are TRBV29-1 and TRBJ1-3; D call uncertain. The germline V and J ends were trimmed by 4 bases and 4 bases, with 8 bases remaining between them. This CDR3 has 12 residues. Germline CDR1 reads SQVTM; CDR2 reads ANQGSEA. The CDR3 DNA reads TGCAGCGTTGGGTCGGGGGGAAACACCATATATTTT. This encodes CSVGSGGNTIYF. Full variable domain (rest looked up from reference TRBV29-1 and TRBJ1-3): SAVISQKPSRDICQRGTSLTIQCQVDSQVTMMFWYRQQPGQSLTLIATANQGSEATYESGFVIDKFPISRPNLTFSTLTVSNMSPEDSSIYLCSVGSGGNTIYFGEGSWLTVV.

This clonotype came up a few times. The V gene is TRBV4-1, the J gene TRBJ2-7, with D hard to call. With 3 bases removed from V and 0 bases from J, the gap between germline ends came to 9 bases. In germline, CDR1 is MGHRA, CDR2 YSYEKL. This CDR3 is 14 amino acids long. CDR3 DNA sequence: TGCGCCAGCAGCCAGGTGGTCATCTCCTACGAGCAGTACTTC. Translation gives CASSQVVISYEQYF.

This clonotype has ten or more counts. The rearrangement uses TRBV7-9 and TRBJ2-3; D ambiguous. This CDR3 is built from 15 residues. CDR1 and CDR2 (germline): SEHNR, FQNEAQ (reference sequence). V lost 8 bases, J lost 6 bases, and 21 bases lay in between. The CDR3 loop reads CASRWLEAPRDTQYF. The CDR3 DNA is TGTGCCAGCCGGTGGCTTGAAGCCCCGAGGGATACGCAGTATTTT.

The V gene is TRBV3-1, the J gene TRBJ2-7; D unresolved. This CDR3 has 12 residues. Between the trimmed V and J ends, which lost 4 bases and 5 bases, there was a span of 9 bases. Germline CDR1 is LGHDT and CDR2 is YNNKEL (reference sequence). The CDR3 DNA follows: TGTGCCAGCAGCCCCCATCGGAACGAGCAGTACTTC. Amino acid sequence: CASSPHRNEQYF.

This clonotype has ten or more counts. CDR3 DNA: TGTGCCAGCAGCCCAGGACAGAGAAGCACAGATACGCAGTATTTT. This sequence encodes CASSPGQRSTDTQYF. This sequence joins TRBV7-6 and TRBJ2-3; a weak D match, TRBD1 (6 bases). CDR3 length equals 15 residues. With 5 bases removed from V and 0 bases from J, the gap between germline ends came to 12 bases. CDR1 and CDR2 (germline): SGHVS, FNYEAQ.

This clonotype was counted ten times or more. The rearrangement links TRBV10-3 to TRBJ2-7, with D tentatively TRBD1 (5 bases). Germline CDR1 and CDR2: ENHRY and SYGVKD. Trimming left V 0 bases short and J 0 bases short, with 9 bases between. The CDR3 consists of 15 residues. Here the CDR3 reads CAISESQVLSYEQYF. The CDR3 DNA reads as TGTGCCATCAGTGAGTCACAGGTGCTCTCCTACGAGCAGTACTTC.

About this clonotype itself: A junction end diverges from the germline sequence, so it may reflect a read error. V and J are TRBV15 and TRBJ2-3, with 9 bases aligning to TRBD2. This CDR3 comprises 14 residues. CDR1 is LNHNV and CDR2 is YYDKDF in the germline V gene (reference sequence). The CDR3 sequence is CATRWGTSTDTQYF. In DNA, the CDR3 is TGTGCCACCCGCTGGGGGACTAGCACTGATACGCAGTATTTT.

The chain employs TRBV4-1 and TRBJ2-1, with 7 nucleotides matching TRBD2. The CDR3 spans 17 residues. CDR1 and CDR2 from the germline V gene are MGHRA and YSYEKL. V shed 3 bases and J 6 bases; nucleotides not matched to a gene: 14. CDR3 sequence reads: CASSQAVSTGRGNEQFF. CDR3 nucleotides: TGCGCCAGCAGCCAGGCGGTATCGACGGGGAGGGGCAATGAGCAGTTCTTC.

This clonotype was seen repeatedly, ten times or more. This chain links TRBV20-1 with TRBJ1-3; D gene ambiguous. This CDR3 spans 10 amino acids. V was shortened by 5 bases and J by 4 bases, with 3 bases between the two germline ends. Germline values: CDR1 DFQATT, CDR2 SNEGSKA (reference sequence). The CDR3 nucleotides read TGCAGTGCTGTGGGAAACACCATATATTTT. Translating gives CSAVGNTIYF.

This clonotype was observed a few times. The rearrangement joins TRBV18 to TRBJ2-7; the D gene is possibly TRBD2 (5 bases). Germline V lookup: CDR1 KGHSH, CDR2 LQKENI. This CDR3 contains 15 residues. Trimming shortened V by 3 bases and J by 3 bases, and 15 bases separated the two germline ends. CDR3 residues: CASSPLDNGNYEQYF. CDR3 nucleotide sequence: TGTGCCAGCTCACCGCTGGATAACGGGAACTACGAGCAGTACTTC.

This clonotype came up many times. The chain recombines TRBV12-3 or TRBV12-4 with TRBJ2-3; D perhaps matches TRBD2 (5 bases). V lost 2 bases and J lost 5, with 14 bases in between. The CDR3 runs to 15 residues. The CDR3 sequence is CASSLLGSPQDTQYF. Here the CDR3 DNA reads TGTGCCAGCAGTTTATTGGGGAGCCCACAAGATACGCAGTATTTT.

Comments on this clonotype: The junction departs from germline at one end; a sequencing error may be responsible. The V and J genes are TRBV5-6 and TRBJ2-5; TRBD1 matches 9 bases. Germline lookup yields CDR1 SGHDT and CDR2 YYEEEE. CDR3 length: 14 residues. The CDR3 DNA follows: TGCGCCAGCAGCTTGGGGGACAGGGAAGAGACCCAGTACTTC. Amino acid sequence: CASSLGDREETQYF.

As for this clonotype: The junction does not match germline at one end; this may be a read error. The V and J genes are TRBV19 and TRBJ1-5; no reliable D call. This CDR3 has 15 amino acids. From germline, CDR1 is LNHDA and CDR2 SQIVND (reference sequence). DNA for the CDR3: TGTGCCAGTACCCCGGTCGGCAGAAGCAATCAGCCCGAGCATTTT. It translates to CASTPVGRSNQPEHF.

CDR3 nucleotide sequence: TGTGCCAGCAGCCCTCCACTTATATACCAGACGAGTACCTACAATGAGCAGTTCTTC. It is translated as CASSPPLIYQTSTYNEQFF. The chain recombines TRBV13 with TRBJ2-1; D gene ambiguous. Germline lookup yields CDR1 PRHDT and CDR2 FYEKMQ (reference sequence). The V end was cut by 5 bases, the J end by 2 bases, with 25 bases between. CDR3 length equals 19 residues.

Judged by abundance, this clonotype is medium-sized. The rearrangement joins TRBV6-4 to TRBJ2-2, with 10 bases aligning to TRBD2. CDR1 and CDR2 (germline): MRHNA, SNTAGT. Germline trimming cut 6 bases from V and 6 bases from J; bases unmatched to any gene: 1. This CDR3 is 13 amino acids long. The CDR3 reads CASRTSGAGELFF. The CDR3 DNA is TGTGCCAGCAGAACTAGCGGGGCCGGGGAGCTGTTTTTT.

The chain uses TRBV28 and TRBJ2-3, with 7 bases fitting TRBD2. The CDR3 is made up of 15 amino acids. J was trimmed by 5 bases and V by 10 bases; bases with no gene match: 15. CDR1 is MDHEN and CDR2 is SYDVKM in the germline V gene. The chain's CDR3 is CATKAGGSGQDTQYF. The CDR3 nucleotides read TGTGCCACCAAGGCCGGGGGGTCAGGGCAAGATACGCAGTATTTT.

In DNA form, the CDR3 reads TGTGCCAGCAGCTTAACTGGGTGGGACAATGAGCAGTTCTTC. Translating gives CASSLTGWDNEQFF. The chain links TRBV7-3 to TRBJ2-1; D is uncertain. The CDR3 spans 14 residues. V was trimmed by 0 bases and J by 5 bases, leaving 8 bases between them. The germline V gene encodes CDR1 SGHTA and CDR2 FQGTGA. Full variable domain (rest looked up from reference TRBV7-3 and TRBJ2-1): GAGVSQTPSNKVTEKGKYVELRCDPISGHTALYWYRQSLGQGPEFLIYFQGTGAADDSGLPNDRFFAVRPEGSVSTLKIQRTERGDSAVYLCASSLTGWDNEQFFGPGTRLTVL.

Ten or more counts support this clonotype. CDR3 nucleotide sequence: TGTGCCAGCAGCTCGCGGGCGACCCAACCTAACAATGAGCAGTTCTTC. Its translation: CASSSRATQPNNEQFF. This chain links TRBV7-2 with TRBJ2-1; D might be TRBD2 (5 bases). This CDR3 comprises 16 residues. V lost 4 bases and J lost 5, with 18 bases in between. Germline values: CDR1 SGHTA, CDR2 FQGNSA.